Listed here are 10 T cell receptor beta chains from one sample, sequenced in a study of shared clonotypes between healthy human individuals. This table comes from immunoSEQ multiplex PCR, and its TCRdb copy is limited to in-frame clones, with some not included. In the table there are about 1.5 million clones, around 98% of which are singletons. Source material: naive CD4+ T cells sorted from blood. Subset defined: CD45RA+ positively selected. All receptors come from a man aged 30-40 years in good health.

The chain joins TRBV18 to TRBJ1-1; D possibly corresponds to TRBD1 (5 bases). The CDR3 contains 16 residues. CDR1 KGHSH and CDR2 LQKENI come from the germline V gene. Trimming removed 3 bases from V and 3 bases from J, with 17 bases in between. As DNA, the CDR3 is TGTGCCAGCTCACCGAATCGCGGTGGGGGGGACACTGAAGCTTTCTTT. Translating it yields CASSPNRGGGDTEAFF.

The rearrangement joins TRBV11-2 to TRBJ2-1, with D unresolved. The ends were cut back, 5 bases at V and 8 bases at J, with 7 bases in the middle. Germline loops: CDR1 SGHAT, CDR2 FQNNGV. The CDR3 runs 11 residues. The CDR3 DNA reads TGTGCCAGCAGCCCATATGATGAGCAGTTCTTC. Translation: CASSPYDEQFF. Looking up the rest from reference TRBV11-2 and TRBJ2-1 gives the full variable domain: EAGVAQSPRYKIIEKRQSVAFWCNPISGHATLYWYQQILGQGPKLLIQFQNNGVVDDSQLPKDRFSAERLKGVDSTLKIQPAKLEDSAVYLCASSPYDEQFFGPGTRLTVL.

The chain is built from TRBV5-1 and TRBJ2-6, with 8 bases fitting TRBD1. With V trimmed by 3 bases and J by 0 bases, 5 bases remained unmatched. Germline values: CDR1 SGHRS, CDR2 YFSETQ. CDR3 length: 17 amino acids. CDR3: CASSSGTGASGANVLTF. The CDR3 DNA reads TGCGCCAGCAGCTCCGGGACAGGCGCCTCTGGGGCCAACGTCCTGACTTTC.

The CDR3 DNA reads TGTGCCAGCAGCTTGCCGCCAGAGCCAGATACGCAGTATTTT. This translates into CASSLPPEPDTQYF. V and J are TRBV11-2 and TRBJ2-3; D is ambiguous. Germline V CDR1 and CDR2: SGHAT, FQNNGV. CDR3 length: 14 residues. V shed 3 bases and J shed 4 bases, with 11 bases lying between them.

This chain links TRBV4-1 with TRBJ1-5; D gene unclear. Trimming removed 2 bases at V and 7 bases at J, with 12 bases between. Germline-derived CDR1 and CDR2 are MGHRA and YSYEKL. CDR3 length: 14 residues. The CDR3 DNA is TGCGCCAGCAGCCAATACAGAGAAGGACAGCCCCAGCATTTT. Protein: CASSQYREGQPQHF.

The rearrangement joins TRBV2 to TRBJ2-1, with 11 bases that match TRBD2. With V trimmed by 8 bases and J by 9 bases, 6 bases remained unmatched. Germline CDR1 reads SNHLY; CDR2 reads FYNNEI. The CDR3 runs 13 residues. CDR3 sequence reads: CASGLAGGFEQFF. The CDR3 DNA follows: TGTGCCAGCGGATTAGCGGGAGGGTTTGAGCAGTTCTTC.

Points on this clone: The sample contains more than one DNA sequence encoding this CDR3. The rearrangement links TRBV5-4 to TRBJ2-7; 9 bases fit TRBD1. The CDR3 runs 14 residues. Germline CDR1 is SGHNT and CDR2 is YYREEE (reference sequence). Unmatched junction bases numbered 4, after V lost 4 bases and J lost 2 bases. CDR3 residues: CASSPGTGPYEQYF. For the CDR3, the DNA is TGTGCCAGCAGCCCCGGGACAGGGCCCTACGAGCAGTACTTC. The entire variable domain, with the rest obtained from reference TRBV5-4 and TRBJ2-7, is as follows: ETGVTQSPTHLIKTRGQQVTLRCSSQSGHNTVSWYQQALGQGPQFIFQYYREEENGRGNFPPRFSGLQFPNYSSELNVNALELDDSALYLCASSPGTGPYEQYFGPGTRLTVT.

This chain connects TRBV7-8 to TRBJ1-5, with D tentatively TRBD1 (5 bases). CDR3 length: 16 residues. V lost 5 bases and J lost 0, with 14 bases in between. Looked up from germline, CDR1 is SGHVS and CDR2 is FQNEAQ. This CDR3 is CASSGGTANSNQPQHF. The CDR3 region has the DNA TGTGCCAGCAGCGGCGGGACTGCCAATAGCAATCAGCCCCAGCATTTT.

The gene calls are TRBV2 and TRBJ2-1; D gene uncertain. The CDR3 has 15 amino acids. Germline CDR1 SNHLY, CDR2 FYNNEI. The V end was cut by 7 bases, the J end by 8 bases, with 21 bases between. CDR3 coding DNA: TGTGCCAGCATGAAGGCTCGGATCATGATGGATGAGCAGTTCTTC. This gives the protein CASMKARIMMDEQFF.

CDR3 sequence: CSVTRGSQYF. CDR3 DNA: TGCAGCGTCACCAGGGGATCCCAGTACTTC. The chain links TRBV29-1 to TRBJ2-5; weak D call: TRBD1 (6 bases). The CDR3 sequence is 10 residues long. The germline CDR1 and CDR2 sequences are SQVTM and ANQGSEA. Trimming cost V 6 bases and J 9 bases, with 11 bases left between them.